This entry describes one TCR beta chain. Its antigen remains unknown. CDR3 size: 16 residues. The V and J ends lost 6 bases and 4 bases, in that order; junction bases with no gene match: 6. Germline lookup yields CDR1 SGHRS and CDR2 YFSETQ. This sample is part of a study of T-cell reconstitution after alpha-beta-depleted transplantation in children. Broader study findings: A year had passed since transplant, and T-cell counts and diversity by then came mostly from newly produced T cells. High day-60 TCRbeta diversity in some patients came from surviving recipient T cells and thymic progenitors. Reportedly, roughly two months post-transplant, alpha-beta T cells arose from several hundred expanded graft clones.

A library of TCRbeta sequences, prepared with unique molecular identifiers, was generated. TCRdb itself ran the PCR reads through MiXCR, one entry per CDR3 protein. The sample consists of about 870,000 distinct CDR3 sequences, under 20% of them appearing once. The TCR originated in a male patient aged 10-17 years who had a stem cell transplant for acute lymphoblastic leukemia, so the T cells may come from the graft donor. V usage is TRBV5-1 and J usage is TRBJ2-5; 16 nucleotides line up with TRBD2. The source material was PBMCs, mostly from graft donor cells, sampled 360 days after TCRalphabeta/CD19-depleted stem cell transplant. CDR3 sequence (DNA): TGCGCCAGCAACGTGGGACTAGCGGGAGGGTTAGAGACCCAGTACTTC. Translation: CASNVGLAGGLETQYF. The complete variable domain, with remaining parts taken from reference TRBV5-1 and TRBJ2-5, reads KAGVTQTPRYLIKTRGQQVTLSCSPISGHRSVSWYQQTPGQGLQFLFEYFSETQRNKGNFPGRFSGRQFSNSRSEMNVSTLELGDSALYLCASNVGLAGGLETQYFGPGTRLLVL.